The TCR beta chain under discussion was sequenced for a study of OX40 agonist ivuxolimab in advanced cancers. Across the study: Three individuals attained partial responses, comprising one hepatocellular carcinoma case and two cutaneous melanoma cases.

Per germline, CDR1 SGHAT and CDR2 FQNNGV. The V gene lost 2 bases and the J gene lost 2 bases, with 9 bases spanning the gap. The CDR3 is 14 residues long. This table comes from immunoSEQ multiplex PCR, and its TCRdb copy is limited to in-frame clones, with some not included. In the table there are roughly 50,000 clones, 87% of which are singletons. Study-level findings and limits: CD4+ and CD8+ blood T cells expanded clonally by week 6 at 0.1 to 3.0 mg/kg.

This clone was observed a single time. No antigen is known for it. Autoimmune disease history or systemic immunosuppression disqualified patients. V and J are TRBV11-2 and TRBJ2-5; D remains ambiguous. The receptor was derived from an adult with an advanced solid tumor such as melanoma, head and neck, liver or kidney cancer. The sample here was CD4+ or CD8+ T cells sorted from blood, taken in a trial of the OX40 agonist ivuxolimab. CDR3 DNA: TGTGCCAGCAGCTTATTTCTGCAGCAAGAGACCCAGTACTTC. Translated: CASSLFLQQETQYF.